The text below deals with one T cell receptor (beta chain). Its antigen is as yet unknown. Tregs were sorted as CD4+CD25+CD127-/low cells. The CDR3 consists of 13 residues. Trimming shortened V by 0 bases and J by 2 bases, and 5 bases separated the two germline ends. Germline lookup yields CDR1 SEHNR and CDR2 FQNEAQ (reference sequence). Full-length variable regions came from constant-region reverse primers plus semi-nested Nested Universal Primer A PCR. From the 5' RACE reads, TCRdb called clonotypes with MiXCR, one entry per CDR3 protein. The data show approximately 60,000 distinct CDR3 sequences, roughly 25% seen once. General study findings and limits: Tumor Treg TCRs overlapped most with tumor naive CD4+ cells. Tumor memory CD4+ T cell TCR gene usage clustered with blood and lymph node memory CD4+ cells and lymph node naive CD4+ cells.

The TCR sequence derives from a female donor with breast cancer. This chain links TRBV7-9 with TRBJ2-7; D unresolved. Source material: tumor-infiltrating Tregs sorted from the breast tumor. The CDR3 loop reads CASSLAPTYEQYF. The CDR3 nucleotides are TGTGCCAGCAGCTTAGCTCCTACCTACGAGCAGTACTTC.